The present T cell receptor (beta chain) was sequenced within a study of blood T cell repertoires in COVID-19. Measured with immunoSEQ multiplex PCR; TCRdb has only the in-frame clones, and not every one. The table shows about 170,000 clones, with about 85% occurring only once. CDR1 is SGHDT and CDR2 is YYEEEE in the germline V gene. CDR3 length: 15 amino acids. V lost 0 bases to trimming and J lost 4 bases, with 14 bases between them. The chain is built from TRBV5-6 and TRBJ2-7, with a weak D call TRBD1 (5 bases). This receptor was obtained from a woman in her 70s with COVID-19, enrolled during active disease. Material for sequencing was peripheral blood. DNA for the CDR3: TGTGCCAGCAGCTTGGACGACAGCCGGTCGTACGAGCAGTACTTC. This sequence encodes CASSLDDSRSYEQYF. Filled out from reference TRBV5-6 and TRBJ2-7, the complete variable domain reads DAGVTQSPTHLIKTRGQQVTLRCSPKSGHDTVSWYQQALGQGPQFIFQYYEEEERQRGNFPDRFSGHQFPNYSSELNVNALLLGDSALYLCASSLDDSRSYEQYFGPGTRLTVT.